This T cell receptor beta chain stems from a study of shared clonotypes between healthy human individuals. This CDR3 is built from 15 residues. Germline V gene lookup returns CDR1 MDHEN and CDR2 SYDVKM. V lost 5 bases and J 5 bases, leaving 18 bases between the germline ends. Study-wide findings and caveats: Having only a few donors restricted how much genetic and exposure-history diversity was captured.

With respect to this clone: The antigen remains unidentified.

The sequenced material, unsorted PBMC DNA, was run on ten immunoSEQ deep assay plates. Produced via immunoSEQ multiplex PCR; TCRdb's table is partial and in-frame only. The table has approximately 470,000 clones, about 72% seen once; the top ten hold 9.5% to 15%. The sample comprised PBMCs. The receptor was isolated from a woman aged 35 to 49 in good health. Some clones in this sample may be carry-over from other donors' samples. The chain uses TRBV28 and TRBJ1-2; tentatively, D is TRBD1 (5 bases). The CDR3 region has the DNA TGTGCCAGCAGTGTAGGGGTGGGGTTGGGTTATGGCTACACCTTC. Translation: CASSVGVGLGYGYTF.